One and the same sample provided the 21 T cell receptor beta chains below, sequenced in a study of blood T cell repertoires in COVID-19. Sequencing used immunoSEQ multiplex PCR; TCRdb keeps in-frame clones, though not all of them. The sample yields 130,000 to 150,000 clones, 80% to 90% seen once. The specimen sequenced was peripheral blood. The receptors shown here come from a human donor in a cohort sampled during active COVID-19.

The genes are TRBV28 and TRBJ1-1; D is perhaps TRBD1 (5 bases). Looked up from germline, CDR1 is MDHEN and CDR2 is SYDVKM. The V end lost 5 bases, the J end lost 1 base, and 14 bases lay between the germline ends. This CDR3 is 15 amino acids long. The chain's CDR3 is CASSRSGLRNTEAFF. In DNA, the CDR3 is TGTGCCAGCAGTCGATCAGGGTTAAGGAACACTGAAGCTTTCTTT.

In this sample, this clone turned up a few times. This chain links TRBV12-5 with TRBJ2-1; 8 bases are shared with TRBD2. CDR3 size: 15 residues. CDR1 is LGHNT, CDR2 FRNRAP, per germline. Trimming at V came to 3 bases and at J to 8 bases, leaving 9 bases not matched to a gene. The CDR3 DNA follows: TGTGCTAGTGGTTTCCGGGGGGGTGAGAAGGATGAGCAGTTCTTC. Translation gives CASGFRGGEKDEQFF.

This clone was counted once. The chain combines TRBV5-1 with TRBJ2-5; 8 bases align to TRBD1. Looked up from germline, CDR1 is SGHRS and CDR2 is YFSETQ. The V and J ends lost 4 bases and 1 base, in that order; junction bases with no gene match: 3. This CDR3 contains 14 residues. In DNA form, the CDR3 reads TGCGCCAGCAGCACGGGGACAGGCCAAGAGACCCAGTACTTC. It specifies CASSTGTGQETQYF.

This chain joins TRBV2 and TRBJ2-6; 11 bases line up with TRBD1. In germline, CDR1 is SNHLY, CDR2 FYNNEI. The V gene end was trimmed by 6 bases and the J gene end by 0 bases; junction bases not matched to a gene: 13. The CDR3 covers 20 residues. CDR3 in amino acids: CASSSVPGQGGSSGANVLTF. The CDR3, as DNA: TGTGCCAGCAGCTCCGTCCCGGGACAGGGGGGTAGCTCTGGGGCCAACGTCCTGACTTTC.

CDR3 sequence (DNA): TGCAGCGTTGAAGTCGAGGCAGGAGGGGCCTATGGCTACACCTTC. Amino acid sequence: CSVEVEAGGAYGYTF. The V call is TRBV29-1, the J call TRBJ1-2; weak D call: TRBD1 (5 bases). This CDR3 is built from 15 residues. The germline CDR1 and CDR2 sequences are SQVTM and ANQGSEA. V was trimmed by 1 base and J by 4 bases, leaving 16 bases between them.

The chain recombines TRBV3-1 (or the pseudogene TRBV3-2) with TRBJ1-1; 8 nucleotides match TRBD1. Germline V gene sequence: CDR1 LGHDT, CDR2 YNNKEL (reference sequence). This CDR3 is built from 17 residues. J was trimmed by 6 bases and V by 0 bases; bases with no gene match: 12. CDR3 in amino acids: CASSQDATGTGGSEAFF. The CDR3 DNA reads TGTGCCAGCAGCCAAGATGCTACCGGGACAGGTGGTTCTGAAGCTTTCTTT.

The chain is built from TRBV29-1 and TRBJ1-1; TRBD1 aligns across 7 bases. The V gene's germline CDR1 is SQVTM and CDR2 ANQGSEA. Unmatched junction bases numbered 9, after V lost 7 bases and J lost 7 bases. The CDR3 spans 12 residues. CDR3 nucleotide sequence: TGCAGCGGGAGACAGGGCGAAAGTGAAGCTTTCTTT. This translates into CSGRQGESEAFF.

The chain couples TRBV7-3 to TRBJ1-6; D is undetermined. CDR1 and CDR2 from the germline V gene are SGHTA and FQGTGA. The CDR3 extends over 12 amino acids. Trimming took off 3 bases at V and 9 bases at J, with 6 bases between the two ends. CDR3 amino acids: CASSFPGSPLHF. The CDR3 DNA reads as TGTGCCAGCAGCTTCCCGGGTTCACCCCTCCACTTT.

V is TRBV9 and J is TRBJ1-1; tentatively, D is TRBD1 (5 bases). This CDR3 has 16 amino acids. From germline, CDR1 is SGDLS and CDR2 YYNGEE. Trimming removed 1 base from V and 1 base from J, with 14 bases in between. The CDR3 reads CASSVSVLGGNTEAFF. Written as DNA, the CDR3 is TGTGCCAGCAGCGTATCTGTGTTGGGGGGGAACACTGAAGCTTTCTTT.

The V and J genes are TRBV5-6 and TRBJ2-3; TRBD2 agrees at 12 bases. The CDR3 has 15 residues. Losses at the gene ends were 4 bases for V and 2 bases for J; bases not matched to a gene: 2. Germline CDR1 SGHDT, CDR2 YYEEEE. As DNA, the CDR3 is TGTGCCAGCAGCCGACTAGCGGGGGACACAGATACGCAGTATTTT. Its translation: CASSRLAGDTDTQYF.

The chain uses TRBV5-5 and TRBJ1-5, with 11 bases that match TRBD1. The CDR3 is made up of 15 amino acids. Germline V CDR1 and CDR2: SGHKS, YYEKEE (reference sequence). Trimming cost V 3 bases and J 7 bases; bases outside gene matches: 6. CDR3 protein: CASSWGQGVNQPQHF. The CDR3 DNA reads as TGTGCCAGCAGCTGGGGACAGGGGGTAAACCAGCCCCAGCATTTT.

The gene calls are TRBV19 and TRBJ1-1; D unresolved. Germline V gene data show CDR1 as LNHDA and CDR2 as SQIVND (reference sequence). The V gene lost 0 bases and the J gene lost 4 bases, with 12 bases spanning the gap. The CDR3 runs to 15 residues. The CDR3 loop is CASSIDPGSVTEAFF. The DNA for the CDR3 is TGTGCCAGTAGTATAGATCCGGGGAGCGTCACTGAAGCTTTCTTT.

This clone was seen only once. This chain connects TRBV5-1 to TRBJ2-3, with 8 bases that match TRBD2. The CDR3 consists of 16 residues. Germline V gene sequence: CDR1 SGHRS, CDR2 YFSETQ. The J segment lost 3 bases and the V segment lost 0 bases, leaving 6 bases of the junction unmatched. The CDR3 loop reads CASSLGGGGLTDTQYF. Here the CDR3 DNA reads TGCGCCAGCAGCTTGGGTGGCGGGGGGTTAACAGATACGCAGTATTTT.

This chain links TRBV5-6 with TRBJ1-2; 7 bases agree with TRBD1. Germline CDR1 reads SGHDT; CDR2 reads YYEEEE. V was pared by 4 bases and J by 5 bases, with 5 bases of the junction left unmatched. This CDR3 is 13 amino acids long. The CDR3 DNA reads TGTGCCAGCAGCCACGGGACAGAATATGGCTACACCTTC. It codes for CASSHGTEYGYTF.

The V gene is TRBV5-6, the J gene TRBJ1-5, with TRBD1 identical over 8 bases. The CDR3 is made up of 16 amino acids. Germline V gene sequence: CDR1 SGHDT, CDR2 YYEEEE. The J segment lost 1 base and the V segment lost 4 bases, leaving 7 bases of the junction unmatched. The CDR3 protein is CASSIRQGISNQPQHF. The CDR3 nucleotides read TGTGCCAGCAGCATACGACAGGGGATCAGCAATCAGCCCCAGCATTTT.

This chain links TRBV27 with TRBJ2-7, with D maybe TRBD1 (6 bases). Germline V gene sequence: CDR1 MNHEY, CDR2 SMNVEV (reference sequence). Trimming left V 6 bases short and J 3 bases short, with 12 bases between. This CDR3 is built from 13 residues. The CDR3 loop reads CASSRQVNYEQYF. The DNA for the CDR3 is TGTGCCAGCAGCCGACAGGTAAACTACGAGCAGTACTTC.

The V call is TRBV24-1, the J call TRBJ2-2, with D possibly matching TRBD2 (5 bases). V shed 8 bases and J shed 3 bases, with 12 bases lying between them. The CDR3 runs to 14 residues. The germline gives CDR1 KGHDR, CDR2 SFDVKD. The CDR3 coding sequence is TGTGCCACCAAGGCCGGGGAATACACCGGGGAGCTGTTTTTT. As protein: CATKAGEYTGELFF.

V gene TRBV19 combines with J gene TRBJ1-4; D is possibly TRBD1 (5 bases). V was clipped by 0 bases and J by 8 bases, with 10 bases between them. This CDR3 is built from 14 residues. Germline V gene sequence: CDR1 LNHDA, CDR2 SQIVND (reference sequence). The CDR3 coding sequence is TGTGCCAGTAGTATAGAAGGGGCGGGAGAAAAACTGTTTTTT. Translated, it gives CASSIEGAGEKLFF.

This clone was counted a single time. The chain couples TRBV4-3 to TRBJ2-1; TRBD2 might be the D (6 bases). The CDR3 has 15 amino acids. Germline CDR1 and CDR2: LGHNA and YSLEER. The V and J ends lost 5 bases and 0 bases respectively, with 11 bases between them. The CDR3 protein is CASSWGGASYNEQFF. The CDR3 DNA sequence: TGCGCCAGCAGCTGGGGCGGGGCCTCCTACAATGAGCAGTTCTTC.

J is TRBJ2-1 and V is TRBV5-1, with D unclear. CDR1 and CDR2 from the germline V gene are SGHRS and YFSETQ. The V end lost 1 base, the J end lost 8 bases, and 16 bases lay between the germline ends. This CDR3 contains 15 residues. CDR3 nucleotides: TGCGCCAGCAGCTTGTCGAGCCTGCATCTCGATGAGCAGTTCTTC. Its protein product is CASSLSSLHLDEQFF.

CDR3 DNA sequence: TGTGCCAGCAGCTTGGGAGTCGGGCCCCAGCATTTT. Translating it yields CASSLGVGPQHF. This chain connects TRBV5-6 to TRBJ1-5; D unclear. Trimming shortened V by 0 bases and J by 9 bases, and 7 bases separated the two germline ends. This CDR3 is 12 amino acids long. Germline V gives CDR1 SGHDT, CDR2 YYEEEE.